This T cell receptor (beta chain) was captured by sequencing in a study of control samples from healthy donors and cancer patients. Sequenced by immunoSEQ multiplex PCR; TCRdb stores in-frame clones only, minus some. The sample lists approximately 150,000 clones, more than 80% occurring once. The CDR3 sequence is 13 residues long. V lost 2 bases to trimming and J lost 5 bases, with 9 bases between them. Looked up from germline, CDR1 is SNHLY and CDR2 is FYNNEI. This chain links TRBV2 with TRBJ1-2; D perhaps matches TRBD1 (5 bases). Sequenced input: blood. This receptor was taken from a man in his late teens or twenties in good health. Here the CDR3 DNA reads TGTGCCAGCAGTGAATCTCAGGGATATGGCTACACCTTC. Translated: CASSESQGYGYTF.